The 27 T cell receptor beta chains given below trace back to one sample, sequenced in a study of glioma-infiltrating T cells. Using RNA template, CDR3s of TCR alpha and beta were amplified with iRepertoire arm-PCR. In TCRdb, the multiplex PCR reads were re-called with MiXCR into one record per CDR3 protein. The sample yields a few hundred thousand distinct CDR3 sequences, roughly 41% seen once. What was sequenced was glioma tissue, nonneoplastic brain tissue, or PBMCs (not recorded which). These TCRs come from a human donor with low-grade glioma or glioblastoma, undergoing nonglioma brain surgery, or in good health (not recorded which).

This clonotype was recorded at least ten times. This chain links TRBV25-1 with TRBJ2-7; TRBD1 matches 10 bases. V was clipped by 6 bases and J by 0 bases; unmatched bases: 5. The CDR3 sequence is 15 residues long. The germline gives CDR1 MGHDK, CDR2 SYGVNS. The CDR3 loop is CASSRQGANSYEQYF. CDR3 sequence (DNA): TGTGCCAGCAGCCGACAGGGGGCCAACTCCTACGAGCAGTACTTC.

This chain uses TRBV15 with TRBJ2-3; D possibly corresponds to TRBD2 (6 bases). The CDR3 has 15 amino acids. CDR1 and CDR2 (germline): LNHNV, YYDKDF (reference sequence). The V end lost 0 bases, the J end lost 4 bases, and 11 bases lay between the germline ends. CDR3 protein: CATSRDGLRADTQYF. The CDR3 coding sequence is TGTGCCACCAGCAGAGACGGACTACGCGCAGATACGCAGTATTTT.

The count of this clonotype is one. V is TRBV7-3 and J is TRBJ2-2; the D is unclear. This CDR3 has 16 amino acids. In germline, CDR1 is SGHTA, CDR2 FQGTGA. With 0 bases removed from V and 1 base from J, the gap between germline ends came to 9 bases. The CDR3 DNA sequence: TGTGCCAGCAGCTTAACGAGGCCGCTGAACACCGGGGAGCTGTTTTTT. Translated, it gives CASSLTRPLNTGELFF.

V usage is TRBV20-1 and J usage is TRBJ2-1; possible D gene TRBD2, 5 bases. Germline CDR1 DFQATT, CDR2 SNEGSKA (reference sequence). The CDR3 runs to 12 residues. The V gene lost 1 base and the J gene lost 10 bases, with 11 bases spanning the gap. CDR3 amino acids: CSARVPSGEQFF. DNA for the CDR3: TGCAGTGCTAGAGTACCCTCGGGAGAGCAGTTCTTC.

J is TRBJ2-3 and V is TRBV6-6; 10 bases agree with TRBD2. Trimming at V came to 5 bases and at J to 8 bases, leaving 10 bases not matched to a gene. CDR1 is MNHNY, CDR2 SVGAGI, per germline (reference sequence). This CDR3 has 15 residues. CDR3 region: CASSRPPAGGGTQYF. The CDR3 bases are TGTGCCAGCAGTCGCCCCCCAGCGGGGGGGGGTACGCAGTATTTT.

There are a few counts of this clonotype. V usage is TRBV7-9 and J usage is TRBJ1-1; no definite D call. V was trimmed by 4 bases and J by 3 bases, leaving 18 bases between them. CDR3 length: 16 residues. Per the germline V gene, CDR1 is SEHNR and CDR2 is FQNEAQ (reference sequence). The CDR3 loop is CASSSTLLRPDTEAFF. The DNA of the CDR3 is TGTGCCAGCAGCTCGACTCTACTCCGGCCGGACACTGAAGCTTTCTTT.

This clonotype was recorded only once. A much more abundant neighbour one base away suggests this may be a read error. The V gene is TRBV28, the J gene TRBJ2-5; no clear D gene. The germline gives CDR1 MDHEN, CDR2 SYDVKM. V dropped 1 base and J dropped 5 bases, with 14 bases sitting between them. There are 15 residues in the CDR3. The DNA of the CDR3 is TGTGCCAGCAGTTTATTGGGTCTCAGCGAGGAGACCCAGTACTTC. Encoded protein: CASSLLGLSEETQYF.

This clonotype was detected a few times. The rearrangement links TRBV5-4 to TRBJ2-1; 9 positions agree with TRBD2. The CDR3 has 15 residues. Germline assignment: CDR1 SGHNT and CDR2 YYREEE (reference sequence). Trimming at V came to 0 bases and at J to 7 bases, leaving 5 bases not matched to a gene. The CDR3 protein is CASSLGSGGPNEQFF. The DNA of the CDR3 is TGTGCCAGCAGCTTGGGTAGCGGGGGCCCAAATGAGCAGTTCTTC. The full variable domain, its missing parts supplied by reference TRBV5-4 and TRBJ2-1, is ETGVTQSPTHLIKTRGQQVTLRCSSQSGHNTVSWYQQALGQGPQFIFQYYREEENGRGNFPPRFSGLQFPNYSSELNVNALELDDSALYLCASSLGSGGPNEQFFGPGTRLTVL.

This clonotype was counted at least ten times. V and J are TRBV6-1 and TRBJ1-1, with 8 bases fitting TRBD1. Germline trimming cut 5 bases from V and 3 bases from J; bases unmatched to any gene: 8. The CDR3 is 15 residues long. Germline V gene lookup returns CDR1 MNHNS and CDR2 SASEGT. In DNA, the CDR3 is TGTGCCAGCAGTTCGGACAGGGTTGGGGACACTGAAGCTTTCTTT. Its translation: CASSSDRVGDTEAFF.

Points on this clonotype: A much larger clone sits a single nucleotide away, making a read error possible. The J gene is TRBJ1-1, the V gene TRBV28, with TRBD1 matching 9 bases. This CDR3 has 15 amino acids. In germline, CDR1 is MDHEN, CDR2 SYDVKM. J was trimmed by 3 bases and V by 7 bases; bases with no gene match: 9. The DNA for the CDR3 is TGTGCCAGCAACGGGGGCCGGACAGGGGACACTGAAGCTTTCTTT. Amino acid sequence: CASNGGRTGDTEAFF.

CDR3 in DNA: TGTGCCAGCAGTCCAACTAGGGAAGAGACCCAGTACTTC. It translates to CASSPTREETQYF. The J gene is TRBJ2-5, the V gene TRBV2; D is possibly TRBD2 (5 bases). This CDR3 has 13 residues. The germline V gene encodes CDR1 SNHLY and CDR2 FYNNEI. V was trimmed by 5 bases and J by 3 bases, leaving 10 bases between them.

The chain recombines TRBV18 with TRBJ2-7, with TRBD1 matching over 9 bases. V lost 5 bases and J lost 4; bases outside the gene matches: 6. This CDR3 region has 14 residues. Germline V gene sequence: CDR1 KGHSH, CDR2 LQKENI. The chain's CDR3 is CASSAPGQGYEQYF. CDR3 nucleotides: TGTGCCAGCTCAGCGCCGGGACAGGGATACGAGCAGTACTTC.

This clonotype was counted a few times. The chain joins TRBV14 to TRBJ2-5; the D gene is possibly TRBD1 (6 bases). Trimming pared 1 base from V and 4 bases from J, leaving 16 bases between. This CDR3 region has 16 residues. Germline assignment: CDR1 SGHDN and CDR2 FVKESK. The CDR3 here is CASSQATGHRGETQYF. The CDR3 nucleotides read TGTGCCAGCAGCCAAGCGACAGGACACCGGGGAGAGACCCAGTACTTC.

Only a few counts were recorded for this clonotype. The chain joins TRBV7-8 to TRBJ2-1; D remains ambiguous. Germline CDR1 SGHVS, CDR2 FQNEAQ. Trimming removed 1 base at V and 8 bases at J, with 9 bases between. The CDR3 length is 13 residues. CDR3: CASSLGEYYEQFF. In DNA, the CDR3 is TGTGCCAGCAGCTTAGGAGAATATTATGAGCAGTTCTTC.

The chain employs TRBV2 and TRBJ2-7; D not certain. The germline V and J ends were trimmed by 4 bases and 2 bases, with 9 bases remaining between them. The CDR3 is 13 residues long. Germline V gene data show CDR1 as SNHLY and CDR2 as FYNNEI. Written as DNA, the CDR3 is TGTGCCAGCAGTGTGCGGAATACCTACGAGCAGTACTTC. Residues: CASSVRNTYEQYF.

This clonotype was found once. The chain is built from TRBV9 and TRBJ2-1, with 12 bases lining up with TRBD2. Trimming cost V 3 bases and J 4 bases; bases outside gene matches: 5. The CDR3 contains 16 residues. The V gene's germline CDR1 is SGDLS and CDR2 YYNGEE. The CDR3 DNA follows: TGTGCCAGCAGCGCTAGACTAGCGGGAGAGTACAATGAGCAGTTCTTC. It yields the protein CASSARLAGEYNEQFF.

V and J are TRBV4-3 and TRBJ2-7, with 7 bases aligning to TRBD1. Germline V CDR1 and CDR2: LGHNA, YSLEER. The junction had 6 bases not matched to a gene; V was cut back by 1 base and J by 9 bases. The CDR3 is made up of 13 amino acids. The CDR3 region is CASSQGQGVGQYF. DNA for the CDR3: TGCGCCAGCAGCCAAGGACAGGGTGTTGGGCAGTACTTC.

J is TRBJ2-7 and V is TRBV7-2; 7 bases are shared with TRBD1. The CDR3 has 14 residues. Trimming removed 4 bases from V and 1 base from J; junction bases left unmatched: 4. Germline V gives CDR1 SGHTA, CDR2 FQGNSA. In DNA form, the CDR3 reads TGTGCCAGCAGCTCACGACAGGGTTCCTACGAGCAGTACTTC. This translates into CASSSRQGSYEQYF.

V and J are TRBV20-1 and TRBJ2-7; 8 positions match TRBD2. Germline assignment: CDR1 DFQATT and CDR2 SNEGSKA (reference sequence). V dropped 5 bases and J dropped 5; count of bases not matched to a gene: 8. The CDR3 has 13 amino acids. The CDR3 coding sequence is TGCAGTGCTCCCCGGACTAGCTGGGACGAGCAGTACTTC. This sequence encodes CSAPRTSWDEQYF.

The chain employs TRBV6-1 and TRBJ1-6; unclear D gene. Trimming took off 4 bases at V and 9 bases at J, with 4 bases between the two ends. The CDR3 spans 11 residues. Per germline, CDR1 MNHNS and CDR2 SASEGT. As DNA, the CDR3 is TGTGCCAGCAGTGGTTTTTCACCCCTCCACTTT. Translated, it gives CASSGFSPLHF.

This clonotype was seen a handful of times. The rearrangement joins TRBV4-1 to TRBJ2-3; 9 bases match TRBD2. Germline CDR1 and CDR2: MGHRA and YSYEKL. This CDR3 has 17 residues. V gave up 2 bases and J gave up 0 bases; unmatched junction bases: 6. The CDR3 loop reads CASSQRLAVISTDTQYF. The CDR3 bases are TGCGCCAGCAGCCAAAGACTAGCGGTTATAAGCACAGATACGCAGTATTTT.

This clonotype was seen a few times. The gene calls are TRBV4-3 and TRBJ2-7; tentative D call: TRBD2 (6 bases). Germline assignment: CDR1 LGHNA and CDR2 YSLEER. The CDR3 spans 15 residues. Trimming shortened V by 1 base and J by 2 bases, and 12 bases separated the two germline ends. CDR3 protein: CASSQGSREPYEQYF. The CDR3 DNA reads as TGCGCCAGCAGCCAAGGATCGCGGGAACCCTACGAGCAGTACTTC.

This clonotype was recorded a few times. The rearrangement joins TRBV6-5 to TRBJ1-3; D remains ambiguous. Trimming pared 7 bases from V and 1 base from J, leaving 5 bases between. Germline-derived CDR1 and CDR2 are MNHEY and SVGAGI. The CDR3 spans 12 residues. The DNA for the CDR3 is TGTGCCAGCACGGGATCTGGAAACACCATATATTTT. Amino acids: CASTGSGNTIYF.

The chain has TRBV2 and TRBJ1-5; no firm D call. The V gene lost 3 bases and the J gene lost 1 base, with 10 bases spanning the gap. The CDR3 has 15 residues. CDR1 and CDR2 from the germline V gene are SNHLY and FYNNEI. The CDR3 bases are TGTGCCAGCAGTGATGCGGTTTTGAGCAATCAGCCCCAGCATTTT. Its translation: CASSDAVLSNQPQHF.

The table lists this clonotype with many counts. The V and J genes are TRBV12-3 or TRBV12-4 and TRBJ2-7; D not certain. This CDR3 is built from 12 residues. V gave up 5 bases and J gave up 2 bases, with 7 bases separating them. The CDR3 DNA reads as TGTGCCAGCAGTCCTGGCCCCTACGAGCAGTACTTC. Translated: CASSPGPYEQYF.

The V gene is TRBV7-9, the J gene TRBJ2-7, with D perhaps matching TRBD2 (6 bases). Trimming took off 5 bases at V and 3 bases at J, with 17 bases between the two ends. There are 15 residues in the CDR3. The germline V gene encodes CDR1 SEHNR and CDR2 FQNEAQ (reference sequence). CDR3 bases: TGTGCCAGCAGCCGGGACTGGGAAACCCTCTACGAGCAGTACTTC. It translates to CASSRDWETLYEQYF.

This clonotype was picked up a small number of times. The chain has TRBV24-1 and TRBJ2-1; TRBD1 matches at 11 bases. After removal of 4 bases from V and 9 bases from J, the junction contained 13 bases not matched to a gene. Per germline, CDR1 KGHDR and CDR2 SFDVKD. The CDR3 runs to 17 residues. CDR3 residues: CATSDTSGQGARGEQFF. The CDR3 DNA sequence: TGTGCCACCAGTGACACCTCTGGACAGGGGGCGCGGGGTGAGCAGTTCTTC.